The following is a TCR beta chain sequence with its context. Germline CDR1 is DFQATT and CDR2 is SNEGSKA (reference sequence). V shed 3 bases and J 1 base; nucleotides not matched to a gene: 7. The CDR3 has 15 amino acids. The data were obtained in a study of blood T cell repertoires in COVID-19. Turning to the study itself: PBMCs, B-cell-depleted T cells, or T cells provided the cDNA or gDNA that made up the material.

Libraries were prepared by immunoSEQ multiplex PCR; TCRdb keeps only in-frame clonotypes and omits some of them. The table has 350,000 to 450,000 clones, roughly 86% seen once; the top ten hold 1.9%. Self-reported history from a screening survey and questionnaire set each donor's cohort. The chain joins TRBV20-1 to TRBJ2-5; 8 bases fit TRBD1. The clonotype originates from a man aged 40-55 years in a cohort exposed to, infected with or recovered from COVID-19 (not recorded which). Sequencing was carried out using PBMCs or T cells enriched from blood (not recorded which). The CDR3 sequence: CSASASDRAQETQYF. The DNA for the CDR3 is TGCAGTGCTAGTGCCTCGGACAGGGCCCAAGAGACCCAGTACTTC.